These T cell receptor beta chains were read from a single sample in a study of T cells expressing NK-cell markers. Using the 5' RACE reads, TCRdb records one entry per CDR3 protein without DNA. The listing contains 300,000 to 500,000 distinct CDR3 sequences. Sequencing used blood T cells: a sorted CD56 or NKG2C T cell subset, CD4+ or CD8+ T cells, or bulk PBMC T cells (not recorded which). The receptors were gathered from a woman aged 45-65 years in good health. Each CDR3 is given with its conserved first and last residue. The order of the fields is J gene, V gene, CDR3 protein.

TRBJ2-7	TRBV20-1	CSAPRQGGTYEQYF
TRBJ2-1	TRBV12-3/TRBV12-4	CATVQDLGGNEQFF
TRBJ2-1	TRBV24-1	CATSAAGGDNEQFF
TRBJ2-1	TRBV20-1	CSAESGPPYNEQFF
TRBJ2-7	TRBV4-1	CASSQAPSFEQYF
TRBJ2-1	TRBV12-3/TRBV12-4	CASSLGLAVPPNNEQFF
TRBJ1-1	TRBV5-1	CASSPFRTGTGGSTEAFF
TRBJ2-4	TRBV9	CASSVDGNIQYF
TRBJ2-4	TRBV12-3/TRBV12-4	CASTQPGQGDLAKNIQYF
TRBJ1-2	TRBV2	CASSKTYGYTF
TRBJ2-1	TRBV18	CASSPTEGDPVYNEQFF
TRBJ2-2	TRBV19	CASKVDRELFF
TRBJ2-5	TRBV5-1	CASSLEQGGETQYF
TRBJ2-5	TRBV4-1	CASSLGHPSKGETQYF
TRBJ2-7	TRBV6-6	CASDRGGGGSTYEQYF
TRBJ1-6	TRBV5-1	CASRAGQGGSPLHF
TRBJ2-3	TRBV2	CASSRFSGSTDTQYF
TRBJ2-2	TRBV27	CASSFLGTGVPSTGELFF
TRBJ2-5	TRBV6-6	CASSKLVPQETQYF
TRBJ2-7	TRBV3-1	CASSYLYEQYF
TRBJ2-1	TRBV11-1	CASSLLTSGLSYNEQFF
TRBJ2-1	TRBV7-7	CASSLAGTRNEQFF
TRBJ2-1	TRBV11-2	CASRYLYNEQFF
TRBJ2-1	TRBV18	CASSPPGGDEQFF
TRBJ2-1	TRBV18	CASSPPGFEQFF
TRBJ2-5	TRBV9	CASSAQTGGEETQYF
TRBJ1-5	TRBV28	CASSLLQGGDQPQHF
TRBJ2-2	TRBV7-2	CASSSKGDTGELFF
TRBJ2-6	TRBV7-2	CASSSATPSSGANVLTF
TRBJ1-2	TRBV11-3	CASSSTPRGPTF
TRBJ2-7	TRBV19	CASSISVASASYEQYF
TRBJ2-2	TRBV4-1	CASSFKVRAGELFF
TRBJ2-3	TRBV6-5	CASRGKTDTQYF
TRBJ1-2	TRBV20-1	CSASSGINYGYTF
TRBJ2-7	TRBV30	CAWSNRAGGSQYEQYF
TRBJ2-7	TRBV20-1	CSARTRGPLLGEQYF
TRBJ2-1	TRBV7-2	CASSRDGTSDEQFF
TRBJ1-1	TRBV12-3/TRBV12-4	CASSPFDRNTEAFF
TRBJ2-1	TRBV20-1	CSARSSGLSYNEQFF
TRBJ1-2	TRBV7-2	CASSLGRDGGYTF
TRBJ2-7	TRBV20-1	CSAVLAGDDEQYF
TRBJ2-1	TRBV12-3/TRBV12-4	CASKTSKGEQFF
TRBJ1-5	TRBV4-1	CASSQLHPPRGNQPQHF
TRBJ2-1	TRBV20-1	CSASGLSSYNEQFF
TRBJ2-3	TRBV14	CASSLVGGRADTQYF